This T cell receptor beta chain was sequenced during a study of beta chain features in type 1 diabetes. Study-wide points: Shorter TCRB CDR3s, moderately but significantly so, marked every one of the four CD4+ subsets in Type 1 diabetes patients. cDNA-based sequencing might over-represent cells highly expressing TCR.

Reverse transcribing all isolated RNA meant expressed TCRB transcripts were sequenced. Sequenced naive, central memory and regulatory T cell samples produced an average of about 3.7 million reads. The method was immunoSEQ multiplex PCR; TCRdb's version includes in-frame clones alone and lacks a portion of them. In the table there are some 410,000 clones, around 10% of which are singletons. Regarding this clone: Its antigen is not identified.

This CDR3 has 15 amino acids. The germline V gene encodes CDR1 LGHNA and CDR2 YNFKEQ. Deletions cut 5 bases from V and 0 bases from J, with 13 bases between. Sequencing was carried out using naive CD4+ T cells from blood. The chain joins TRBV4-2 to TRBJ1-1, with a tentative D call TRBD1 (5 bases). The TCR sequence derives from a young woman in good health. The CDR3, as DNA: TGTGCCAGCAGCACAAGGGGAGCTGTGAACACTGAAGCTTTCTTT. Encoded protein: CASSTRGAVNTEAFF.